Presented here are 21 T cell receptor beta chains from one specimen sequenced in a study of OX40 agonist ivuxolimab in advanced cancers. Profiled with immunoSEQ multiplex PCR; TCRdb holds only in-frame clones, not every one. This table holds about 91,000 clones, more than 70% found once. The material sequenced was CD4+ or CD8+ T cells sorted from blood, taken in a trial of the OX40 agonist ivuxolimab. The receptors shown here come from an adult with an advanced solid tumor such as melanoma, head and neck, liver or kidney cancer.

As to this clone: Relative to the germline gene, one junction end is altered; a read error may explain this. The chain uses TRBV15 and TRBJ1-1; no definite D call. The CDR3 is 13 residues long. Germline CDR1 is LNHNV and CDR2 is YYDKDF (reference sequence). CDR3 region: CATSSNPNSEAFF. CDR3 bases: TGTGCCACCAGCAGTAACCCCAACAGTGAAGCTTTCTTT.

Of note for this clone: One junction end does not reproduce the germline sequence, and a read error may be involved. The rearrangement links TRBV6-5 to TRBJ2-1; no reliable D call. The CDR3 extends over 13 amino acids. The V gene's germline CDR1 is MNHEY and CDR2 SVGAGI. The CDR3 DNA is TGTGCCAGCAGTCGGGCGGTAGTGAATGAGCGGTTCTTC. This translates into CASSRAVVNERFF.

This chain joins TRBV5-1 and TRBJ2-7, with TRBD2 identical over 14 bases. The CDR3 totals 15 residues. V lost 4 bases, J lost 2 bases, and 2 bases stayed unmatched. The germline CDR1 and CDR2 sequences are SGHRS and YFSETQ. DNA of the CDR3: TGCGCCAGCAGCACGGGACTAGCGGGGGCCTACGAGCAGTACTTC. Residues: CASSTGLAGAYEQYF.

This sequence joins TRBV4-1 and TRBJ1-4; D not resolved. V was cut by 4 bases and J by 0 bases, with 9 bases left in between. CDR3 size: 15 residues. The germline gives CDR1 MGHRA, CDR2 YSYEKL. DNA for the CDR3: TGCGCCAGCAGCCGAGATGGGACAACTAATGAAAAACTGTTTTTT. Translation: CASSRDGTTNEKLFF.

This clone was observed once. The chain recombines TRBV5-1 with TRBJ2-1; TRBD1 matches 12 bases. The CDR3 is 21 amino acids. Germline CDR1 is SGHRS and CDR2 is YFSETQ. The V segment lost 3 bases and the J segment 7 bases; nucleotides outside the gene matches: 23. CDR3 nucleotide sequence: TGCGCCAGCAGCTGGACCGGGACAGGGGGCCGTGGGAGGGCAGTTGGGAATGAGCAGTTCTTC. Its protein product is CASSWTGTGGRGRAVGNEQFF.

In the case of this clone: The junction departs from the called germline gene at one end, perhaps through a read error. The chain joins TRBV6-1 to TRBJ2-7; TRBD2 aligns across 7 bases. The CDR3 sequence is 14 residues long. Germline CDR1 is MNHNS and CDR2 is SASEGT. CDR3 in amino acids: CASSATGTTYEQYF. The CDR3 region has the DNA TGTGCCAGCAGTGCTACCGGGACTACCTACGAACAGTACTTC.

In its sample, this clone was seen once. This rearrangement joins TRBV5-4 to TRBJ1-1; D may be TRBD1 (6 bases). Germline V gene lookup returns CDR1 SGHNT and CDR2 YYREEE (reference sequence). V lost 10 bases to trimming and J lost 1 base, with 14 bases between them. The CDR3 consists of 13 residues. The CDR3 bases are TGTGCCCACGGCCCGACAGGGAACACTGAAGCTTTCTTT. Amino acids: CAHGPTGNTEAFF.

The chain recombines TRBV19 with TRBJ2-2, with D perhaps being TRBD1 or TRBD2 (5 bases each). The germline CDR1 and CDR2 sequences are LNHDA and SQIVND (reference sequence). Trimming took off 6 bases at V and 2 bases at J, with 10 bases between the two ends. The CDR3 has 14 residues. The CDR3 here is CASRFGGNTGELFF. The CDR3 DNA sequence: TGTGCCAGTAGGTTTGGGGGAAACACCGGGGAGCTGTTTTTT.

The chain is built from TRBV6-1 and TRBJ2-7; D remains unclear. Trimming took 1 base from V and 6 from J, leaving 13 bases between them. Germline V CDR1 and CDR2: MNHNS, SASEGT. The CDR3 runs 14 residues. The CDR3 here is CASSEVPRLGEQYV. CDR3 sequence (DNA): TGTGCCAGCAGTGAAGTCCCCCGGCTGGGCGAGCAGTACGTC.

The V and J genes are TRBV5-5 and TRBJ2-5; TRBD2 matches 7 bases. This CDR3 has 13 amino acids. Germline CDR1 reads SGHKS; CDR2 reads YYEKEE (reference sequence). After removal of 4 bases from V and 2 bases from J, the junction contained 2 bases not matched to a gene. For the CDR3, the DNA is TGTGCCAGCAGCCGGACTAGTCAAGAGACCCAGTACTTC. Translating it yields CASSRTSQETQYF.

V is TRBV7-8 and J is TRBJ2-7; 9 nucleotides match TRBD1. The ends lost 2 bases at V and 2 bases at J; junction bases unmatched: 1. The length of the CDR3 is 14 residues. Germline values: CDR1 SGHVS, CDR2 FQNEAQ. The CDR3: CASSLRQGAYEQYV. The CDR3 DNA sequence: TGTGCCAGCAGCTTAAGACAGGGGGCCTACGAGCAGTACGTC.

The J gene is TRBJ2-2, the V gene TRBV30; 9 bases match TRBD1. Germline V gene data show CDR1 as GTSNPN and CDR2 as SVGIG (reference sequence). CDR3 length: 19 residues. V was pared by 0 bases and J by 6 bases, with 17 bases of the junction left unmatched. The CDR3 spells CAWSVTILLGTGSSGELFF. In nucleotides, the CDR3 is TGTGCCTGGAGTGTAACTATTTTATTGGGGACAGGGTCATCCGGGGAGCTGTTTTTT.

This sequence joins TRBV19 and TRBJ2-5, with D possibly matching TRBD2 (5 bases). This CDR3 has 14 amino acids. Germline lookup yields CDR1 LNHDA and CDR2 SQIVND (reference sequence). V lost 3 bases to trimming and J lost 2 bases, with 10 bases between them. CDR3 loop: CASSIGGTQETQYF. In DNA form, the CDR3 reads TGTGCCAGTAGTATTGGAGGTACTCAAGAGACCCAGTACTTC.

The rearrangement uses TRBV11-1 and TRBJ2-1; TRBD2 matches 11 bases. CDR3 size: 14 residues. V shed 8 bases and J 6 bases; nucleotides not matched to a gene: 6. Germline V gene data show CDR1 as SGHAT and CDR2 as FQDESV (reference sequence). For the CDR3, the DNA is TGTGCCAGCGGGCTAGCGGGAGGAAGCAATGAGCAGTTCTTC. It encodes CASGLAGGSNEQFF.

The genes are TRBV28 and TRBJ2-1; D gene ambiguous. The ends were cut back, 5 bases at V and 0 bases at J, with 11 bases in the middle. Per germline, CDR1 MDHEN and CDR2 SYDVKM. CDR3 length: 15 residues. CDR3 sequence (DNA): TGTGCCAGCAGTCCCTCGTCCGGCTCCTACAATGAGCAGTTCTTC. It codes for CASSPSSGSYNEQFF.

The chain links TRBV27 to TRBJ2-7, with 13 bases fitting TRBD2. Germline loops: CDR1 MNHEY, CDR2 SMNVEV (reference sequence). The CDR3 covers 15 residues. Unmatched junction bases numbered 3, after V lost 5 bases and J lost 2 bases. The chain's CDR3 is CASSIGTSGAYEQYF. DNA of the CDR3: TGTGCCAGCAGTATAGGGACTAGCGGGGCCTACGAGCAGTACTTC.

The CDR3 DNA is TGTGCCAGCAGTTGGTTCCCTCGGACAGGGAAGAACACTGAAGCTTTCTTT. It codes for CASSWFPRTGKNTEAFF. The J gene is TRBJ1-1, the V gene TRBV28; 8 bases are shared with TRBD1. The J segment lost 1 base and the V segment lost 4 bases, leaving 11 bases of the junction unmatched. The germline CDR1 and CDR2 sequences are MDHEN and SYDVKM. The CDR3 is made up of 17 amino acids.

This chain uses TRBV6-1 with TRBJ1-1; TRBD1 agrees at 8 bases. J lost 6 bases, V lost 3 bases, and 9 bases had no gene match. The germline V gene has CDR1 MNHNS and CDR2 SASEGT. The CDR3 has 15 residues. CDR3 amino acids: CASSERSTGASEAFF. The CDR3 nucleotides read TGTGCCAGCAGTGAGCGATCGACAGGGGCCTCTGAAGCTTTCTTT.

The chain recombines TRBV6-5 with TRBJ1-2; 7 bases are shared with TRBD1. Trimming removed 5 bases from V and 8 bases from J; junction bases left unmatched: 5. The CDR3 length is 12 residues. Germline CDR1 reads MNHEY; CDR2 reads SVGAGI. The CDR3 DNA reads TGTGCCAGCAGTAGGGGGCTTGTCGGCTACACCTTC. Translating it yields CASSRGLVGYTF.

The J gene is TRBJ1-2, the V gene TRBV30; 8 bases line up with TRBD1. Germline V gives CDR1 GTSNPN, CDR2 SVGIG (reference sequence). The V and J ends lost 4 bases and 5 bases, in that order; junction bases with no gene match: 9. The CDR3 covers 14 residues. The CDR3 sequence is CAWKVPGGGYGYTF. The DNA of the CDR3 is TGTGCCTGGAAGGTCCCAGGGGGCGGGTATGGCTACACCTTC.

The chain has TRBV4-3 and TRBJ2-2; D not certain. The CDR3 sequence is 13 residues long. Deletions cut 2 bases from V and 6 bases from J, with 7 bases between. Germline CDR1 is LGHNA and CDR2 is YSLEER. The CDR3 coding sequence is TGCGCCAGCAGCCAAAAGTCTCCCGGGGAGCTGTTTTTT. As protein: CASSQKSPGELFF.